This T cell receptor (beta chain) comes out of a study of cytomegalovirus exposure and HLA in healthy donors. Study-level results: There were reportedly fewer N-insertions in an Asian-associated ancestry cluster than the roughly 670-donor mean, in a later analysis. The authors considered a cluster of highly shared sequence variants likely to be a sequencing artifact.

Of note for this clone: What it recognizes is unknown.

The length of the CDR3 is 15 residues. Per the germline V gene, CDR1 is SGHTA and CDR2 is FQGNSA. Trimming left V 5 bases short and J 4 bases short, with 15 bases between. Use of 60 Vbeta and 13 Jbeta primers characterized the PCR. Data came from immunoSEQ multiplex PCR; TCRdb stores just in-frame clones and leaves some out. The sample lists 100,000 to 150,000 clones, approximately 80% occurring once. The sequencing input was PBMCs. The chain carries TRBV7-2 and TRBJ1-5; maybe TRBD1 (6 bases). The receptor's source is a male donor in good health and CMV-seropositive. CDR3 sequence (DNA): TGTGCCAGCAGCCCCGAGGGGGGGCCTAATCAGCCCCAGCATTTT. This sequence encodes CASSPEGGPNQPQHF.